The 5 T cell receptor beta chains in this list originate from one sample, sequenced in a study of early T cells in non-severe SARS-CoV-2 infection. TCRdb independently ran MiXCR on the 5' RACE reads; one entry per CDR3 protein. Found here are some 62,000 distinct CDR3 sequences, approximately 8.8% of them singletons; the top ten hold roughly 13%. The sequences come from whole blood, collected at baseline. These receptors came from an adult who was a healthcare worker with PCR-confirmed SARS-CoV-2 infection or an uninfected control (not recorded which).

This clonotype was counted at least ten times. This sequence joins TRBV20-1 and TRBJ2-3; D is ambiguous. Germline V gene lookup returns CDR1 DFQATT and CDR2 SNEGSKA (reference sequence). The CDR3 totals 12 residues. V was clipped by 5 bases and J by 1 base, with 7 bases between them. The CDR3 loop is CSAPPRTDTQYF. CDR3 sequence (DNA): TGCAGTGCTCCCCCCCGCACAGATACGCAGTATTTT.

V gene TRBV12-3 or TRBV12-4 combines with J gene TRBJ1-5; D gene ambiguous. This CDR3 is 15 amino acids long. V was trimmed by 1 base and J by 1 base, leaving 8 bases between them. Written as DNA, the CDR3 is TGTGCCAGCAGTTTAGGACTCGGGAGCAATCAGCCCCAGCATTTT. Its protein is CASSLGLGSNQPQHF.

This clonotype has a handful of counts. The chain recombines TRBV20-1 with TRBJ1-2, with no clear D. The germline V gene has CDR1 DFQATT and CDR2 SNEGSKA (reference sequence). Deletions cut 6 bases from V and 2 bases from J, with 10 bases between. This CDR3 has 12 residues. The CDR3 reads CSATRSNYGYTF. CDR3 DNA: TGCAGTGCGACCAGGTCCAACTATGGCTACACCTTC.

The V gene is TRBV20-1, the J gene TRBJ1-1, with TRBD1 matching over 7 bases. J lost 7 bases, V lost 0 bases, and 8 bases had no gene match. Per germline, CDR1 DFQATT and CDR2 SNEGSKA (reference sequence). The CDR3 is made up of 14 amino acids. CDR3 amino acids: CSAREPGQLFEAFF. The DNA for the CDR3 is TGCAGTGCTAGAGAACCGGGACAGCTCTTTGAAGCTTTCTTT.

This rearrangement joins TRBV13 to TRBJ1-1; 12 bases align to TRBD1. CDR1 PRHDT and CDR2 FYEKMQ come from the germline V gene (reference sequence). The V gene end was trimmed by 6 bases and the J gene end by 1 base; junction bases not matched to a gene: 9. The CDR3 covers 17 residues. The CDR3 region is CASSPRGTGGWNTEAFF. The DNA of the CDR3 is TGTGCCAGCAGTCCCCGGGGGACAGGGGGCTGGAACACTGAAGCTTTCTTT. Looking up the rest from reference TRBV13 and TRBJ1-1 gives the full variable domain: AAGVIQSPRHLIKEKRETATLKCYPIPRHDTVYWYQQGPGQDPQFLISFYEKMQSDKGSIPDRFSAQQFSDYHSELNMSSLELGDSALYFCASSPRGTGGWNTEAFFGQGTRLTVV.